Reported below is one T cell receptor (beta chain). Its antigen is undetermined. RNA was extracted from bulk tissue without any cell sorting. Three rounds of nested PCR, following a modified ARM-PCR protocol, produced the TCRbeta library. In TCRdb, the multiplex PCR reads were re-called with MiXCR into one record per CDR3 protein. This table holds approximately 130,000 distinct CDR3 sequences, 66% found once. This record comes from a study of tumor and adjacent non-tumor tissue in lung cancer. Overall study context: Patients comprised some eleven adenocarcinoma, 2 squamous cell carcinoma and 1 small cell lung cancer. On average, productive TCRbeta reads reached about 4.2 million per sample.

Study results and limitations: Normal lung showed higher cumulative top 100 clone frequency than tumor.

The sample comprised lung tumor tissue. The source of this sequence is a man aged 25 to 45 with non-small cell lung cancer.

The CDR3 protein is CSVSCGTGGELFF. The CDR3 DNA reads as TGCAGCGTTAGTTGCGGGACCGGCGGGGAGCTGTTTTTT. The rearrangement joins TRBV29-1 to TRBJ2-2, with a possible D match to TRBD2 (6 bases). This CDR3 has 13 amino acids. Trimming took off 5 bases at V and 7 bases at J, with 14 bases between the two ends. CDR1 is SQVTM, CDR2 ANQGSEA, per germline.